This TCR beta chain is drawn from a study of T-cell memory formation after mild COVID-19. Notes on the study in general: Later expanders leaned toward CD4+, whereas clones contracting from day 15 to 85 were balanced CD4/CD8. Shrinking CD4+ clones resided mostly in CM and EM, and CD8+ ones in EMRA. Pre-infection memory harbored some responding clones, suggesting cross-reactive memory joined.

In its sample, this clonotype was seen a few times. Its target is not known. TCRdb ran MiXCR on the 5' RACE reads and lists one entry per CDR3 protein. The repertoire holds fewer than 95,000 distinct CDR3 sequences, with approximately 13% as singletons. From germline, CDR1 is DFQATT and CDR2 SNEGSKA (reference sequence). V lost 0 bases, J lost 6 bases, and 14 bases lay in between. The CDR3 has 14 amino acids. The specimen was PBMCs or a T cell subset sorted from them (not recorded which). This clonotype was obtained from an adult woman who had mild COVID-19 (a few samples of this study predate the infection). Cell type and time point are not known. This sequence joins TRBV20-1 and TRBJ1-2; D is undetermined. The CDR3 sequence is CSARDPREVNGYTF. The CDR3 DNA reads as TGCAGTGCTAGAGATCCGAGAGAGGTGAATGGCTACACCTTC.